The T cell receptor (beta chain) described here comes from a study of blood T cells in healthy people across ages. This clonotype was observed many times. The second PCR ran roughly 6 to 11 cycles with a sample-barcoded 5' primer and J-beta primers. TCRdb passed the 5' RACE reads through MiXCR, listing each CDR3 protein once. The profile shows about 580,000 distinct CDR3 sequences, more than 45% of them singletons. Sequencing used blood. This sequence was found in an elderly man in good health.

The CDR3 reads CSVRQGMGEQYF. The CDR3 DNA reads TGCAGCGTTAGACAGGGAATGGGGGAGCAGTACTTC. The chain has TRBV29-1 and TRBJ2-7; 7 bases align to TRBD1. J was trimmed by 7 bases and V by 5 bases; bases with no gene match: 8. The CDR3 consists of 12 residues. The germline gives CDR1 SQVTM, CDR2 ANQGSEA.